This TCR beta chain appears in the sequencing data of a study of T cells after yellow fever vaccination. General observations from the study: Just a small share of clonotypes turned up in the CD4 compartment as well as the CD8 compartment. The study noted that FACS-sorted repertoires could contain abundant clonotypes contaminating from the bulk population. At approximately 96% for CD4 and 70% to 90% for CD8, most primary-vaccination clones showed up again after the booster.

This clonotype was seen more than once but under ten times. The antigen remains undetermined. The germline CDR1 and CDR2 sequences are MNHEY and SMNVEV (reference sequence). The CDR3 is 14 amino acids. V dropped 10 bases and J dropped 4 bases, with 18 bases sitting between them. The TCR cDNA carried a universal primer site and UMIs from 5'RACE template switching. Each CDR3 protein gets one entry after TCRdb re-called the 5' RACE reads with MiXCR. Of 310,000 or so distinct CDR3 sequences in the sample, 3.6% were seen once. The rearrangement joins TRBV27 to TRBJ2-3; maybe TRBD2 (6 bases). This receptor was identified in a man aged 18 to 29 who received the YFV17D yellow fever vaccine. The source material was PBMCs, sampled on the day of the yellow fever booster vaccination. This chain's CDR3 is CATRDLARADTQYF. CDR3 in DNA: TGTGCCACCAGGGACCTAGCGAGGGCAGATACGCAGTATTTT.